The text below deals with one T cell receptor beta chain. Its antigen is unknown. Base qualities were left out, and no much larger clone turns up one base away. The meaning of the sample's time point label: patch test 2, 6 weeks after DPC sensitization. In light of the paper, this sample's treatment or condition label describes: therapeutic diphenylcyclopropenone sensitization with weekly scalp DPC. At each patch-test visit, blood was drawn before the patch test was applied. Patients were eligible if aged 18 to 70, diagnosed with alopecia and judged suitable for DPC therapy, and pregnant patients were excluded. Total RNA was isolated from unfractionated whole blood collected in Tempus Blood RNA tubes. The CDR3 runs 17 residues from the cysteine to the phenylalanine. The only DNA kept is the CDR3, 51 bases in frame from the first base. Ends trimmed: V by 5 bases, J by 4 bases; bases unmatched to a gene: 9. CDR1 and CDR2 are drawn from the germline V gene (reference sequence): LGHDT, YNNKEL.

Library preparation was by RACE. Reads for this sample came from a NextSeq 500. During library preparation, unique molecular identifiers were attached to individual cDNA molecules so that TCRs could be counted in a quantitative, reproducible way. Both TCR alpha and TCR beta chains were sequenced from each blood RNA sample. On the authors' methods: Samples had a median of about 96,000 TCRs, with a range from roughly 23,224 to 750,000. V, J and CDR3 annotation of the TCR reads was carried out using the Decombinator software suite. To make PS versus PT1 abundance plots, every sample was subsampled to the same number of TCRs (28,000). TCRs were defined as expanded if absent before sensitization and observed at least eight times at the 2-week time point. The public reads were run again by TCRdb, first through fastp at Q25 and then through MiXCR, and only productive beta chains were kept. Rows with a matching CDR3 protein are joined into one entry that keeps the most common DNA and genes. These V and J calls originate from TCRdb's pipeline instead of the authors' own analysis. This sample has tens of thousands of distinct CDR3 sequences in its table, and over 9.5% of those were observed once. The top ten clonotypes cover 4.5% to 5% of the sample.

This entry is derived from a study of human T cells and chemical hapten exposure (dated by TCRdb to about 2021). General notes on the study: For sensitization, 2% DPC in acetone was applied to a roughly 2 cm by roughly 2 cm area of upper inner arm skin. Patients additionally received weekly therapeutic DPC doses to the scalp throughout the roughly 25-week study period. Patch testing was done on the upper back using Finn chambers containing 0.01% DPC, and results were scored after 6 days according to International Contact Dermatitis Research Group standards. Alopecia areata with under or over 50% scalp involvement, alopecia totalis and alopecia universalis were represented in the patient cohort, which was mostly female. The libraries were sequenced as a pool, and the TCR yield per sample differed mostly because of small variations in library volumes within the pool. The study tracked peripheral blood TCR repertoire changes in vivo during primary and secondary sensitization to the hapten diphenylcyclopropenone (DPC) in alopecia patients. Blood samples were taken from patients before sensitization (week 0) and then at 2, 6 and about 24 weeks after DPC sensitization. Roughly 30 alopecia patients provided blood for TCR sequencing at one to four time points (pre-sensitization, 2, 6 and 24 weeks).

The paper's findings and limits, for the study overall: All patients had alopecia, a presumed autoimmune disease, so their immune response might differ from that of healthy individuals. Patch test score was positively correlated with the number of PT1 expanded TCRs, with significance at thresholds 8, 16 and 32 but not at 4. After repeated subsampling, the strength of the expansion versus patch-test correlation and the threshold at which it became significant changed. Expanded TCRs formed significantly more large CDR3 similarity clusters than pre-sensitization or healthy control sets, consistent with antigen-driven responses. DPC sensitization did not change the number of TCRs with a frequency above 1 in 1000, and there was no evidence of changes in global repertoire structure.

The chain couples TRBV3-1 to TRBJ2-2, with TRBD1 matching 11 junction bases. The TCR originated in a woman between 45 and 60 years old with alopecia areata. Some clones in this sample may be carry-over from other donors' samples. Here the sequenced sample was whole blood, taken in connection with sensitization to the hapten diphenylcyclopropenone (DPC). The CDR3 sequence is CASSYRTGGESTGELFF. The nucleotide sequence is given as TGTGCCAGCAGCTATAGGACAGGGGGCGAGAGCACCGGGGAGCTGTTTTTT.